This T cell receptor beta chain was sequenced in a study of cytomegalovirus exposure and HLA in healthy donors. Study-wide points: Several of the most significant clusters appeared, in a later analysis, to be linked to common viral pathogens. Usually a TCR sequence was rare, but some public TCRs were found in many donors. Clonal expansion, a later analysis showed, was greater in HLA-associated TCR beta chains than in equally common others.

PCR employed 60 Vbeta and 13 Jbeta primers. Using immunoSEQ multiplex PCR, the repertoire was profiled, and TCRdb retains in-frame clones only, with some absent. The sample contains some 170,000 clones, 71% of which appear only once. This CDR3 region has 15 residues. Germline loops: CDR1 MNHEY, CDR2 SMNVEV (reference sequence). V shed 5 bases, J shed 7 bases, and the junction held 7 bases outside the gene matches. As concerns this clone: Its antigen is as yet unknown.

The chain couples TRBV27 to TRBJ2-1, with 11 bases aligning to TRBD2. The receptor's source is a woman aged 25 to 39 in good health and CMV-seronegative. The sequenced sample was PBMCs. CDR3 coding DNA: TGTGCCAGCAGTATACTAGCGGGAGTCCGGAATGAGCAGTTCTTC. Its protein is CASSILAGVRNEQFF.